This TCR beta chain was observed in a study of naive and memory T cell subsets. Overall study findings and caveats: No ground truth validated the naive and memory repertoire findings. A few larger clonotypes appeared in naive repertoires, especially CD8, possibly memory cells re-expressing CD45RA. Gini index rose across naive, CM, EM and EMRA in CD4 and CD8.

An equimolar mix of two oligonucleotides served as the beta constant-region primer for TRBC1 and TRBC2. TCRdb analysed the UMI-ligation and nested PCR reads with MiXCR anew, one entry per CDR3 protein. Found here are 130,000 to 150,000 distinct CDR3 sequences, about 17% of them singletons; the top ten hold 0.14% to 0.15%. Sequential positive selection took CD4 T cells first, then CD8 T cells. This clonotype was counted only a few times. What it binds is not known. CDR1 and CDR2 from the germline V gene are SGHRS and YFSETQ. The CDR3 contains 15 residues. V dropped 2 bases and J dropped 1 base, with 10 bases sitting between them.

The receptor comes from a human donor in good health. The chain is built from TRBV5-1 and TRBJ1-5; D gene ambiguous. The specimen sequenced was naive CD4+ T cells from blood. Here the CDR3 DNA reads TGCGCCAGCAGCTTAATTCCGAGCAGCAATCAGCCCCAGCATTTT. Translating it yields CASSLIPSSNQPQHF.